The 17 T cell receptor beta chains reported below all come from one sample, sequenced in a study of blood T cell repertoires in COVID-19. This table comes from immunoSEQ multiplex PCR, and its TCRdb copy is limited to in-frame clones, with some not included. Counted here are about 400,000 clones, around 87% occurring once; the ten biggest clones make up 2.5% to 3.5%. Source material: peripheral blood. These receptors all come from a human donor in a cohort sampled during active COVID-19.

This sequence joins TRBV3-1 (or the pseudogene TRBV3-2) and TRBJ2-5, with D possibly TRBD2 on 5 matching bases. With 5 bases removed from V and 5 bases from J, the gap between germline ends came to 9 bases. The CDR3 is 12 residues long. In germline, CDR1 is LGHDT, CDR2 YNNKEL (reference sequence). The CDR3 protein is CASSSSGETQYF. The CDR3 DNA reads TGTGCCAGCAGCTCAAGCGGCGAGACCCAGTACTTC.

CDR3 coding DNA: TGCAGTGCTAGTCGAGCGGGAATAAACACCGGGGAGCTGTTTTTT. Translation: CSASRAGINTGELFF. The V gene is TRBV20-1, the J gene TRBJ2-2, with TRBD2 matching over 7 bases. The CDR3 runs to 15 residues. Germline loops: CDR1 DFQATT, CDR2 SNEGSKA (reference sequence). V was pared by 3 bases and J by 2 bases, with 6 bases of the junction left unmatched.

The chain has TRBV5-4 and TRBJ2-7; no clear D gene. Trimming left V 3 bases short and J 0 bases short, with 10 bases between. CDR1 SGHNT and CDR2 YYREEE come from the germline V gene (reference sequence). The CDR3 runs 14 residues. CDR3 in DNA: TGTGCCAGCAGCTCCCTAGAGAGCTCCTACGAGCAGTACTTC. This gives the protein CASSSLESSYEQYF.

The CDR3 nucleotides are TGTGCCGGCCTCCGTAGGACAGGGAACCGCTACGAGCAGTACTTC. Residues: CAGLRRTGNRYEQYF. The chain joins TRBV6-5 to TRBJ2-7; TRBD1 agrees at 8 bases. The CDR3 has 15 residues. After removal of 11 bases from V and 3 bases from J, the junction contained 15 bases not matched to a gene. Per germline, CDR1 MNHEY and CDR2 SVGAGI.

This sequence joins TRBV28 and TRBJ2-4; the D gene is possibly TRBD2 (8 bases). The CDR3 is 14 residues long. V was pared by 3 bases and J by 8 bases, with 14 bases between. CDR1 is MDHEN, CDR2 SYDVKM, per germline. This CDR3 is CASSFGRGPDIQYF. The CDR3, as DNA: TGTGCCAGCAGTTTCGGGAGGGGGCCGGACATTCAGTACTTC.

This clone was counted a single time. The chain employs TRBV5-4 and TRBJ2-1, with TRBD2 matching 13 bases. The V and J ends lost 4 bases and 2 bases, in that order; junction bases with no gene match: 6. CDR1 SGHNT and CDR2 YYREEE come from the germline V gene (reference sequence). CDR3 length: 17 amino acids. DNA of the CDR3: TGTGCCAGCAGCACCCCGGGACTAGCGGGGCCCTACAATGAGCAGTTCTTC. Translating gives CASSTPGLAGPYNEQFF.

The rearrangement joins TRBV3-1 (or the pseudogene TRBV3-2) to TRBJ2-3, with TRBD2 identical over 12 bases. The CDR3 extends over 16 amino acids. Germline values: CDR1 LGHDT, CDR2 YNNKEL (reference sequence). The V segment lost 4 bases and the J segment 5 bases; nucleotides outside the gene matches: 7. The CDR3 DNA reads as TGTGCCAGCAGCCCAGCTAGCGGGGGGGCAGGAGATACGCAGTATTTT. It is translated as CASSPASGGAGDTQYF.

V is TRBV5-1 and J is TRBJ1-6, with 11 bases lining up with TRBD1. V shed 3 bases, J shed 10 bases, and the junction held 9 bases outside the gene matches. The CDR3 runs 16 residues. Germline CDR1 reads SGHRS; CDR2 reads YFSETQ. The CDR3 spells CASSSRTGGGWSPLHF. The CDR3 nucleotides are TGCGCCAGCAGCTCGCGGACAGGGGGCGGGTGGTCACCCCTCCACTTT.

This sequence joins TRBV3-1 (or the pseudogene TRBV3-2) and TRBJ2-2, with TRBD2 identical over 10 bases. J lost 7 bases, V lost 3 bases, and 17 bases had no gene match. This CDR3 region has 19 residues. Germline V gene data show CDR1 as LGHDT and CDR2 as YNNKEL (reference sequence). Here the CDR3 reads CASSHSFLAGAVGGGELFF. Here the CDR3 DNA reads TGTGCCAGCAGCCACAGTTTCCTAGCGGGAGCGGTGGGTGGCGGGGAGCTGTTTTTT.

The V call is TRBV13, the J call TRBJ2-1, with D unclear. CDR1 is PRHDT and CDR2 is FYEKMQ in the germline V gene (reference sequence). This CDR3 comprises 13 residues. The V and J ends lost 5 bases and 5 bases respectively, with 10 bases between them. The CDR3 coding sequence is TGTGCCAGCAGCCTCCGGGTCAACAATGAGCAGTTCTTC. It translates to CASSLRVNNEQFF. The variable domain in full, with the rest retrieved from reference TRBV13 and TRBJ2-1, is AAGVIQSPRHLIKEKRETATLKCYPIPRHDTVYWYQQGPGQDPQFLISFYEKMQSDKGSIPDRFSAQQFSDYHSELNMSSLELGDSALYFCASSLRVNNEQFFGPGTRLTVL.

This clone was seen many times. The chain couples TRBV7-9 to TRBJ1-2; TRBD1 matches 9 bases. The CDR3 is made up of 14 amino acids. Per the germline V gene, CDR1 is SEHNR and CDR2 is FQNEAQ (reference sequence). The ends lost 8 bases at V and 2 bases at J; junction bases unmatched: 6. Written as DNA, the CDR3 is TGTGCCAGCTCCGCCGGGACAGGGAACTATGGCTACACCTTC. Translating gives CASSAGTGNYGYTF. The entire variable domain, with the rest obtained from reference TRBV7-9 and TRBJ1-2, is as follows: DTGVSQNPRHKITKRGQNVTFRCDPISEHNRLYWYRQTLGQGPEFLTYFQNEAQLEKSRLLSDRFSAERPKGSFSTLEIQRTEQGDSAMYLCASSAGTGNYGYTFGSGTRLTVV.

This sequence joins TRBV5-1 and TRBJ2-2; weak D call: TRBD2 (6 bases). Trimming pared 3 bases from V and 1 base from J, leaving 10 bases between. Germline V gene data show CDR1 as SGHRS and CDR2 as YFSETQ. The CDR3 length is 15 residues. The CDR3 sequence: CASSSGTRNTGELFF. The CDR3 nucleotides read TGCGCCAGCAGCTCCGGGACTCGGAACACCGGGGAGCTGTTTTTT.

This clone appeared once. V usage is TRBV7-8 and J usage is TRBJ2-3; perhaps TRBD2 as D (5 bases). Trimming stripped 2 bases from V and 0 bases from J, with 9 bases between. This CDR3 is 15 amino acids long. Germline CDR1 is SGHVS and CDR2 is FQNEAQ. In nucleotides, the CDR3 is TGTGCCAGCAGCTTACAGCGGATTAGCACAGATACGCAGTATTTT. The encoded protein is CASSLQRISTDTQYF. Combining the CDR3 with reference TRBV7-8 and TRBJ2-3 gives the whole variable domain GAGVSQSPRYKVAKRGQDVALRCDPISGHVSLFWYQQALGQGPEFLTYFQNEAQLDKSGLPSDRFFAERPEGSVSTLKIQRTQQEDSAVYLCASSLQRISTDTQYFGPGTRLTVL.

This sequence joins TRBV28 and TRBJ1-1; 7 bases map to TRBD1. The V and J ends lost 8 bases and 1 base, in that order; junction bases with no gene match: 10. The CDR3 extends over 15 amino acids. Germline CDR1 MDHEN, CDR2 SYDVKM. The DNA of the CDR3 is TGTGCCAGCGAGACAGGGCCCCCCACGAACACTGAAGCTTTCTTT. Residues: CASETGPPTNTEAFF.

The chain joins TRBV5-5 to TRBJ2-1, with 8 nucleotides matching TRBD2. J was trimmed by 4 bases and V by 0 bases; bases with no gene match: 12. The germline gives CDR1 SGHKS, CDR2 YYEKEE (reference sequence). This CDR3 is 18 amino acids long. The CDR3 bases are TGTGCCAGCAGCTTGGGATCCGGGAGGGCCTTAGAATACAATGAGCAGTTCTTC. Encoded protein: CASSLGSGRALEYNEQFF.

The CDR3 region is CASGPMNTEAFF. CDR3 bases: TGCGCCAGCGGCCCCATGAACACTGAAGCTTTCTTT. The V gene is TRBV10-2, the J gene TRBJ1-1; D is ambiguous. V lost 8 bases to trimming and J lost 0 bases, with 7 bases between them. Per germline, CDR1 WSHSY and CDR2 SAAADI. The CDR3 sequence is 12 residues long.

The chain combines TRBV6-5 with TRBJ1-2; D possibly corresponds to TRBD1 (5 bases). The CDR3 spans 14 residues. With 8 bases removed from V and 9 bases from J, the gap between germline ends came to 22 bases. CDR1 and CDR2 from the germline V gene are MNHEY and SVGAGI. DNA for the CDR3: TGTGCCAGCCTTTTAGAAGACCAGGGTTATCGCTACACCTTC. It is translated as CASLLEDQGYRYTF.